Listed here are 10 T cell receptor beta chains from one sample, sequenced in a study of shared clonotypes between healthy human individuals. The protocol was immunoSEQ multiplex PCR, while the TCRdb copy is restricted to in-frame clones and leaves out a portion. The repertoire holds approximately 1,500,000 clones, with roughly 95% as singletons. Source material: naive CD4+ T cells sorted from blood. As for subset: CD45RA+ positively selected. All receptors derive from a man aged 25 to 45 in good health.

A note on this clone: Other nucleotide sequences from this sample produce the same CDR3. This chain joins TRBV5-1 and TRBJ1-5; TRBD1 matches at 9 bases. The ends lost 1 base at V and 5 bases at J; junction bases unmatched: 1. CDR1 and CDR2 (germline): SGHRS, YFSETQ. There are 14 residues in the CDR3. CDR3 nucleotides: TGCGCCAGCAGCTTGACAGGGGGCGATCAGCCCCAGCATTTT. Protein: CASSLTGGDQPQHF.

This sequence joins TRBV6-1 and TRBJ1-3; D call uncertain. Trimming took off 8 bases at V and 4 bases at J, with 9 bases between the two ends. The CDR3 runs to 12 residues. The germline gives CDR1 MNHNS, CDR2 SASEGT. The CDR3 region has the DNA TGTGCCAGCTCGTGGCAGGGAAACACCATATATTTT. Its protein product is CASSWQGNTIYF.

This chain links TRBV5-4 with TRBJ1-4, with D unclear. Germline V CDR1 and CDR2: SGHNT, YYREEE (reference sequence). The CDR3 has 12 residues. Trimming pared 4 bases from V and 7 bases from J, leaving 8 bases between. The CDR3, as DNA: TGTGCCAGCAGCCTCCGGGGTGAAAAACTGTTTTTT. Its protein product is CASSLRGEKLFF.

CDR3 nucleotides: TGTGCCAGCAGCCCTATGGGGACAGGGGCCACAGATACGCAGTATTTT. It is translated as CASSPMGTGATDTQYF. This chain joins TRBV5-4 and TRBJ2-3; 10 bases align to TRBD1. The V and J ends lost 4 bases and 2 bases, in that order; junction bases with no gene match: 7. Germline CDR1 is SGHNT and CDR2 is YYREEE (reference sequence). This CDR3 has 16 residues.

This clone was observed once. The J gene is TRBJ2-1, the V gene TRBV5-4; 12 nucleotides line up with TRBD2. The CDR3 covers 15 residues. The germline V gene encodes CDR1 SGHNT and CDR2 YYREEE (reference sequence). J lost 9 bases, V lost 4 bases, and 8 bases had no gene match. Here the CDR3 reads CASSARLAGEAEQFF. CDR3 bases: TGTGCCAGCAGCGCCCGACTAGCGGGAGAAGCTGAGCAGTTCTTC.

The V and J genes are TRBV15 and TRBJ2-3; no reliable D call. Germline V lookup: CDR1 LNHNV, CDR2 YYDKDF (reference sequence). Trimming removed 0 bases from V and 2 bases from J, with 6 bases in between. This CDR3 is built from 14 residues. CDR3 bases: TGTGCCACCAGCAGAGATAGATTCACAGATACGCAGTATTTT. Translation: CATSRDRFTDTQYF.

CDR3 nucleotide sequence: TGTGCCAGCAGCTTAGCGGGACAGGTTAAAAACATTCAGTACTTC. Its protein product is CASSLAGQVKNIQYF. The genes are TRBV7-9 and TRBJ2-4, with TRBD1 identical over 8 bases. The CDR3 sequence is 15 residues long. CDR1 SEHNR and CDR2 FQNEAQ come from the germline V gene (reference sequence). V was pared by 0 bases and J by 4 bases, with 2 bases of the junction left unmatched.

The rearrangement joins TRBV6-5 to TRBJ1-1; tentatively, D is TRBD1 (5 bases). CDR1 and CDR2 from the germline V gene are MNHEY and SVGAGI. This CDR3 is built from 14 residues. V dropped 2 bases and J dropped 2 bases, with 9 bases sitting between them. The CDR3 is CASSYRQRNTEAFF. The CDR3, as DNA: TGTGCCAGCAGTTACAGACAGAGAAACACTGAAGCTTTCTTT.

J is TRBJ2-2 and V is TRBV27, with 8 bases identical to TRBD2. Germline assignment: CDR1 MNHEY and CDR2 SMNVEV (reference sequence). The J segment lost 1 base and the V segment lost 5 bases, leaving 12 bases of the junction unmatched. The CDR3 has 18 residues. This CDR3 is CASSQQKVAGKNTGELFF. The CDR3 nucleotides are TGTGCCAGCAGTCAGCAAAAAGTAGCGGGAAAGAACACCGGGGAGCTGTTTTTT.

The J gene is TRBJ2-7, the V gene TRBV6-5; 11 nucleotides align to TRBD1. Trimming removed 10 bases from V and 0 bases from J; junction bases left unmatched: 5. The germline V gene has CDR1 MNHEY and CDR2 SVGAGI. The CDR3 covers 14 residues. The CDR3 DNA sequence: TGTGCCACCAGGGGGACAGGGGGCTCCTACGAGCAGTACTTC. Translated, it gives CATRGTGGSYEQYF.